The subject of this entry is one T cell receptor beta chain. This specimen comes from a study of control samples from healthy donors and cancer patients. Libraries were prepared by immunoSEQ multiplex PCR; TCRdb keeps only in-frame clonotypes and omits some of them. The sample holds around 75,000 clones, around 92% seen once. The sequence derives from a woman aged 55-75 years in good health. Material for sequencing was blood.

The CDR3: CASSQRQGCSYGYTF. CDR3 DNA: TGCGCCAGCAGTCAACGACAGGGGTGTAGCTATGGCTACACCTTC. V and J are TRBV23-1 and TRBJ1-2; 8 bases match TRBD1. TRBV23-1 is placed among ORFs of uncertain function. This CDR3 region has 15 residues. V was clipped by 2 bases and J by 4 bases; unmatched bases: 6.